What follows are 18 T cell receptor beta chains derived from one specimen sequenced in a study of patients and donors after allogeneic stem cell transplantation. TCRdb reprocessed the RT-PCR reads with MiXCR, giving one entry per CDR3 protein. The data contain more than 55,000 distinct CDR3 sequences, approximately 12% of them singletons. The sample comprised blood, either unsorted or a sorted T cell fraction (not recorded which). The receptor set was obtained from a human donor who was either an allogeneic HSCT recipient or a stem cell or donor lymphocyte infusion donor (not recorded which). It is not recorded whose cells these are; they may come from a transplant donor.

This clonotype showed up many times. The genes are TRBV6-5 and TRBJ1-2; weak D call: TRBD1 (6 bases). This CDR3 is 11 amino acids long. The germline CDR1 and CDR2 sequences are MNHEY and SVGAGI. V was shortened by 6 bases and J by 7 bases, with 9 bases between the two germline ends. The CDR3 DNA follows: TGTGCCAGCAGGGCAGGGGCTGGCTACACCTTC. It encodes CASRAGAGYTF.

In nucleotides, the CDR3 is TGTGCCAGCAGCTCGGGACAGGGTGCATTTACCCTCAATCAGCCCCAGCATTTT. Its translation: CASSSGQGAFTLNQPQHF. The gene calls are TRBV7-8 and TRBJ1-5; 9 positions agree with TRBD1. V was clipped by 4 bases and J by 3 bases; unmatched bases: 13. Looked up from germline, CDR1 is SGHVS and CDR2 is FQNEAQ. CDR3 size: 18 residues.

This clonotype was picked up many times. This chain joins TRBV29-1 and TRBJ2-7; the D gene could be TRBD1 or TRBD2 (7 bases each). The CDR3 is made up of 13 amino acids. V lost 7 bases and J lost 2, with 15 bases in between. Germline V gene data show CDR1 as SQVTM and CDR2 as ANQGSEA. In DNA, the CDR3 is TGCAGCGCCGAGCGGGACAGTCCCTACGAGCAGTACTTC. Its protein is CSAERDSPYEQYF.

The gene calls are TRBV6-5 and TRBJ2-7; D is perhaps TRBD2 (6 bases). CDR3 length: 14 residues. Deletions cut 5 bases from V and 2 bases from J, with 13 bases between. Germline V gene lookup returns CDR1 MNHEY and CDR2 SVGAGI. CDR3 in amino acids: CASSPSGLAYEQYF. CDR3 coding DNA: TGTGCCAGCAGTCCCTCGGGACTGGCCTACGAGCAGTACTTC.

The J gene is TRBJ2-3, the V gene TRBV5-1, with 11 positions matching TRBD1. V was pared by 2 bases and J by 3 bases, with 2 bases of the junction left unmatched. CDR1 is SGHRS, CDR2 YFSETQ, per germline. This CDR3 region has 15 residues. DNA for the CDR3: TGCGCCAGCAGCTTCGGGACAGGGGGAACAGATACGCAGTATTTT. Translated: CASSFGTGGTDTQYF.

There are a few counts of this clonotype. The rearrangement joins TRBV6-5 to TRBJ1-4; D unclear. Looked up from germline, CDR1 is MNHEY and CDR2 is SVGAGI. Trimming cost V 5 bases and J 7 bases, with 11 bases left between them. The CDR3 loop spans 13 amino acids. The CDR3 reads CASSDVLGEKLFF. CDR3 nucleotide sequence: TGTGCCAGCAGTGACGTGTTGGGTGAAAAACTGTTTTTT.

This clonotype has a count of ten or more. The chain uses TRBV27 and TRBJ1-1; D might be TRBD1 (6 bases). The CDR3 is 13 amino acids. Germline V gene sequence: CDR1 MNHEY, CDR2 SMNVEV (reference sequence). V lost 6 bases and J 4 bases, leaving 12 bases between the germline ends. This CDR3 is CASRPIRGTEAFF. CDR3 DNA sequence: TGTGCCAGCAGACCAATCAGGGGCACTGAAGCTTTCTTT.

This clonotype was seen more than once but under ten times. The chain carries TRBV9 and TRBJ2-5; 7 bases match TRBD2. V was pared by 2 bases and J by 6 bases, with 16 bases of the junction left unmatched. This CDR3 is 17 amino acids long. Per the germline V gene, CDR1 is SGDLS and CDR2 is YYNGEE. The CDR3 nucleotides read TGTGCCAGCAGCGTGTACGACGGTTTGGTTAGCGGGCAGACCCAGTACTTC. This translates into CASSVYDGLVSGQTQYF.

On this clonotype: A junction boundary mismatches the germline segment, possibly from a read error. The chain uses TRBV27 and TRBJ2-7; the match to TRBD2 covers 11 bases. The CDR3 covers 16 residues. Germline V lookup: CDR1 MNHEY, CDR2 SMNVEV (reference sequence). CDR3 bases: TGTGCCAGCGGTTTATTAGTAGCGGGAGGGTTGTACGAGCAGTACTTC. It yields the protein CASGLLVAGGLYEQYF.

This clonotype was observed many times. The gene calls are TRBV20-1 and TRBJ2-7; the match to TRBD2 covers 9 bases. The CDR3 extends over 14 amino acids. Per germline, CDR1 DFQATT and CDR2 SNEGSKA (reference sequence). With V trimmed by 2 bases and J by 3 bases, 5 bases remained unmatched. The CDR3 protein is CSARTGTSSYEQYF. The DNA for the CDR3 is TGCAGTGCTAGAACCGGGACTAGCAGCTACGAGCAGTACTTC.

Notes on this clonotype: Given a far larger clone just one base away, this is likely a sequencing read error. The chain is built from TRBV12-3 or TRBV12-4 and TRBJ2-1; 7 bases map to TRBD2. This CDR3 has 15 residues. The junction had 9 bases not matched to a gene; V was cut back by 0 bases and J by 10 bases. CDR3 sequence (DNA): TGTGCCAGCAGTTTAGCGGGAGGGATCGCCTACGAGCAGTTCTTC. Encoded protein: CASSLAGGIAYEQFF.

This clonotype has ten or more counts. The chain carries TRBV5-1 and TRBJ1-4, with TRBD1 as a possible D gene (5 bases). Germline values: CDR1 SGHRS, CDR2 YFSETQ. The V end lost 0 bases, the J end lost 4 bases, and 7 bases lay between the germline ends. This CDR3 region has 14 residues. The DNA of the CDR3 is TGCGCCAGCAGCTTGGCGACAGATAATGAAAAACTGTTTTTT. It yields the protein CASSLATDNEKLFF.

This clonotype was seen only a few times. The V gene is TRBV12-3 or TRBV12-4, the J gene TRBJ2-3; 7 bases agree with TRBD1. Trimming took 6 bases from V and 2 from J; bases not matched to a gene: 8. This CDR3 comprises 15 residues. CDR3 sequence: CASSQIGTVTDTQYF. The CDR3 bases are TGTGCCAGCAGCCAAATAGGGACAGTCACAGATACGCAGTATTTT.

The chain couples TRBV6-1 to TRBJ1-5; 9 bases map to TRBD1. Losses at the gene ends were 1 base for V and 4 bases for J; bases not matched to a gene: 2. Germline-derived CDR1 and CDR2 are MNHNS and SASEGT. CDR3 size: 15 residues. DNA for the CDR3: TGTGCCAGCAGTGAAGACAGGGGGCCAAATCAGCCCCAGCATTTT. It codes for CASSEDRGPNQPQHF.

The table lists this clonotype with many counts. The rearrangement uses TRBV7-9 and TRBJ1-1; D is unclear. The CDR3 spans 13 residues. Germline V CDR1 and CDR2: SEHNR, FQNEAQ (reference sequence). Trimming pared 1 base from V and 5 bases from J, leaving 8 bases between. The CDR3 DNA reads TGTGCCAGCAGCTTAGAAAAAGGAACTGAAGCTTTCTTT. Encoded protein: CASSLEKGTEAFF.

The chain joins TRBV11-2 to TRBJ2-5, with 7 bases aligning to TRBD2. The V segment lost 5 bases and the J segment 1 base; nucleotides outside the gene matches: 10. Looked up from germline, CDR1 is SGHAT and CDR2 is FQNNGV. This CDR3 region has 16 residues. The CDR3 sequence: CASSPGPGRGQETQYF. As DNA, the CDR3 is TGTGCCAGCAGCCCCGGACCGGGGAGGGGCCAAGAGACCCAGTACTTC. Looking up the rest from reference TRBV11-2 and TRBJ2-5 gives the full variable domain: EAGVAQSPRYKIIEKRQSVAFWCNPISGHATLYWYQQILGQGPKLLIQFQNNGVVDDSQLPKDRFSAERLKGVDSTLKIQPAKLEDSAVYLCASSPGPGRGQETQYFGPGTRLLVL.

V and J are TRBV14 and TRBJ2-1, with D tentatively TRBD2 (7 bases). This CDR3 spans 15 amino acids. Germline CDR1 and CDR2: SGHDN and FVKESK. The V end lost 0 bases, the J end lost 12 bases, and 18 bases lay between the germline ends. The CDR3 DNA is TGTGCCAGCAGCCAAGACGCACTTTATGGGGGGGCGCAGTTCTTC. It translates to CASSQDALYGGAQFF.

J is TRBJ2-2 and V is TRBV12-3 or TRBV12-4, with 7 bases that match TRBD1. The junction had 13 bases not matched to a gene; V was cut back by 7 bases and J by 5 bases. This CDR3 comprises 16 residues. The CDR3 DNA reads TGTGCCAGCACCAATCGACCGGGACAGTATACCGGGGAGCTGTTTTTT. It encodes CASTNRPGQYTGELFF.